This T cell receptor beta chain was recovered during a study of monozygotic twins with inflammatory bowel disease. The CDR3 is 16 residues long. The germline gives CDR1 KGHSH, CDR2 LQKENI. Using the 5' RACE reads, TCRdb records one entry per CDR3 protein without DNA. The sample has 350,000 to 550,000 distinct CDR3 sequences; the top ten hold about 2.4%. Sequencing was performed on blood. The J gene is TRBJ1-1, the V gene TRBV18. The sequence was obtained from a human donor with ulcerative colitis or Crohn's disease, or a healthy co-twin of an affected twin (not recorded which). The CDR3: CASSSTGNQRNTEAFF.